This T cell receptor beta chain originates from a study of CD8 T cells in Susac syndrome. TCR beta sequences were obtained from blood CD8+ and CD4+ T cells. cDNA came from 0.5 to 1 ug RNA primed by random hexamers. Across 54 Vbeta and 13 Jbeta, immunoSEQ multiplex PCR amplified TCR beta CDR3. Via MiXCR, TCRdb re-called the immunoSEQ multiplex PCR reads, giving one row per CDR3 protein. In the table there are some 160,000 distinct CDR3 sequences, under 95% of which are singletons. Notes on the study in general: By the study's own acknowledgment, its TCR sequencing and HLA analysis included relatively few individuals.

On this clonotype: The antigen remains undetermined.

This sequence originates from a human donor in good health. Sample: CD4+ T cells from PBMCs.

CDR3 loop: CASRRGGLGTEAFF. The CDR3 coding sequence is TGTGCCAGCCGACGGGGGGGGCTCGGGACTGAAGCTTTCTTT. The genes are TRBV28 and TRBJ1-1; possibly TRBD1 for D (6 bases). Trimming took off 8 bases at V and 5 bases at J, with 18 bases between the two ends. Germline-derived CDR1 and CDR2 are MDHEN and SYDVKM. This CDR3 has 14 amino acids. The full variable domain, completed using reference TRBV28 and TRBJ1-1, is DVKVTQSSRYLVKRTGEKVFLECVQDMDHENMFWYRQDPGLGLRLIYFSYDVKMKEKGDIPEGYSVSREKKERFSLILESASTNQTSMYLCASRRGGLGTEAFFGQGTRLTVV.